Shown below are 20 T cell receptor beta chains from a single sample sequenced in a study of cytomegalovirus exposure and HLA in healthy donors. Researchers ran the PCR with 60 Vbeta and 13 Jbeta primers. Generated by immunoSEQ multiplex PCR, the TCRdb table keeps only in-frame clones and is missing some. Of about 130,000 clones in the sample, 72% are singletons; the top ten hold around 4%. Sequences were obtained from PBMCs. These receptors were obtained from a man aged 25 to 40 in good health and CMV-seronegative.

The chain links TRBV19 to TRBJ1-5; 10 nucleotides match TRBD1. This CDR3 spans 15 amino acids. Trimming took 5 bases from V and 4 from J; bases not matched to a gene: 5. Germline CDR1 reads LNHDA; CDR2 reads SQIVND (reference sequence). The CDR3 nucleotides are TGTGCCAGTAGTCGAGGGACAGGGGAAAATCAGCCCCAGCATTTT. As protein: CASSRGTGENQPQHF.

The chain joins TRBV27 to TRBJ2-7; TRBD2 might be the D (5 bases). The CDR3 covers 16 residues. Deletions cut 2 bases from V and 3 bases from J, with 17 bases between. Germline CDR1 and CDR2: MNHEY and SMNVEV (reference sequence). CDR3: CASSLDLPGSNYEQYF. The CDR3 region has the DNA TGTGCCAGCAGTTTAGATTTACCGGGAAGTAACTACGAGCAGTACTTC.

The chain recombines TRBV6-6 with TRBJ1-4, with a tentative D call TRBD1 (6 bases). V shed 7 bases and J shed 8 bases, with 20 bases lying between them. The CDR3 spans 15 residues. Looked up from germline, CDR1 is MNHNY and CDR2 is SVGAGI (reference sequence). The CDR3 reads CASTRLTGLREKLFF. The CDR3 DNA reads as TGTGCCAGCACTAGACTAACAGGGTTGCGAGAAAAACTGTTTTTT.

The gene calls are TRBV19 and TRBJ2-5; D unclear. The CDR3 contains 13 residues. The V and J ends lost 3 bases and 0 bases respectively, with 5 bases between them. Looked up from germline, CDR1 is LNHDA and CDR2 is SQIVND (reference sequence). CDR3 sequence reads: CASSIPYQETQYF. CDR3 nucleotides: TGTGCCAGTAGTATCCCCTACCAAGAGACCCAGTACTTC.

The gene calls are TRBV10-2 and TRBJ1-2; TRBD1 might be the D (6 bases). V was trimmed by 5 bases and J by 2 bases, leaving 12 bases between them. The CDR3 covers 14 residues. Germline CDR1 is WSHSY and CDR2 is SAAADI. The CDR3 DNA sequence: TGCGCCAGCAGTTCACAGGGCTTGAACTATGGCTACACCTTC. Its protein is CASSSQGLNYGYTF.

This chain joins TRBV4-1 and TRBJ2-2; 9 bases match TRBD2. With V trimmed by 6 bases and J by 0 bases, 5 bases remained unmatched. CDR3 length equals 16 residues. Germline lookup yields CDR1 MGHRA and CDR2 YSYEKL. In nucleotides, the CDR3 is TGCGCCAGCAGTGAGACTAGCGGCACGAACACCGGGGAGCTGTTTTTT. Protein product: CASSETSGTNTGELFF.

This clone occurred a few times. The chain employs TRBV30 and TRBJ2-1; no reliable D call. Germline CDR1 reads GTSNPN; CDR2 reads SVGIG (reference sequence). There are 11 residues in the CDR3. V dropped 0 bases and J dropped 8 bases, with 5 bases sitting between them. The CDR3 loop is CAWSVLDEQFF. The CDR3 coding sequence is TGTGCCTGGAGTGTACTGGATGAGCAGTTCTTC.

V gene TRBV5-6 combines with J gene TRBJ2-3; D gene uncertain. The V end was cut by 4 bases, the J end by 1 base, with 13 bases between. In germline, CDR1 is SGHDT, CDR2 YYEEEE. The CDR3 length is 15 residues. CDR3 amino acids: CASSPLAFGTDTQYF. The CDR3 nucleotides are TGTGCCAGCAGCCCATTAGCCTTTGGCACAGATACGCAGTATTTT.

This sequence joins TRBV27 and TRBJ2-7, with 7 bases aligning to TRBD2. Germline V gene lookup returns CDR1 MNHEY and CDR2 SMNVEV (reference sequence). The CDR3 has 14 amino acids. Trimming removed 6 bases from V and 2 bases from J; junction bases left unmatched: 7. The CDR3 spells CASSPAGVAYEQYF. In DNA form, the CDR3 reads TGTGCCAGCAGCCCGGCGGGGGTGGCCTACGAGCAGTACTTC.

This chain uses TRBV4-3 with TRBJ2-7; the D gene is possibly TRBD1 (5 bases). The CDR3 contains 15 residues. V gave up 0 bases and J gave up 11 bases, with 20 bases separating them. CDR1 is LGHNA and CDR2 is YSLEER in the germline V gene. The CDR3 loop is CASSQDHTGPYREYF. CDR3 sequence (DNA): TGCGCCAGCAGCCAAGATCACACAGGCCCTTACCGGGAGTACTTC.

This CDR3 reads CASSPLGLANTGELFF. CDR3 nucleotides: TGCGCCAGCAGCCCACTAGGGCTAGCGAACACCGGGGAGCTGTTTTTT. The rearrangement uses TRBV4-1 and TRBJ2-2; maybe TRBD2 (5 bases). This CDR3 is 16 amino acids long. Trimming stripped 4 bases from V and 0 bases from J, with 12 bases between. Germline V gene data show CDR1 as MGHRA and CDR2 as YSYEKL.

CDR3 in amino acids: CAISEGGQGAYEQYF. CDR3 coding DNA: TGTGCCATCAGTGAGGGGGGACAGGGGGCATACGAGCAGTACTTC. This chain links TRBV10-3 with TRBJ2-7; 12 bases align to TRBD1. With V trimmed by 2 bases and J by 4 bases, 3 bases remained unmatched. The CDR3 consists of 15 residues. Germline loops: CDR1 ENHRY, CDR2 SYGVKD.

This clone occurred a few times. V usage is TRBV2 and J usage is TRBJ1-1; perhaps TRBD1 as D (5 bases). In germline, CDR1 is SNHLY, CDR2 FYNNEI. The CDR3 sequence is 14 residues long. V was cut by 8 bases and J by 0 bases, with 13 bases left in between. CDR3 sequence (DNA): TGTGCCAGCCATTTTGGACAACTGAACACTGAAGCTTTCTTT. Translation gives CASHFGQLNTEAFF.

This chain joins TRBV6-5 and TRBJ2-3; no clear D. The germline V gene encodes CDR1 MNHEY and CDR2 SVGAGI. The V and J ends lost 4 bases and 1 base respectively, with 6 bases between them. This CDR3 is built from 13 residues. CDR3 nucleotides: TGTGCCAGCAGTTTCCAGGGCACAGATACGCAGTATTTT. Translating it yields CASSFQGTDTQYF.

In regard to this clone: At one boundary the junction diverges from the germline segment, which might be a read error. Other DNA sequences from this sample encode an identical CDR3 as well. The J gene is TRBJ1-6, the V gene TRBV9, with 9 positions matching TRBD1. In germline, CDR1 is SGDLS, CDR2 YYNGEE. The CDR3 covers 15 residues. DNA for the CDR3: TGTGCCAGCAGCCTGGGACAGGGTATCGATTCTCCCCTCCACTTT. It codes for CASSLGQGIDSPLHF.

This clone came up many times. The J gene is TRBJ1-2, the V gene TRBV4-2; unclear D gene. CDR1 and CDR2 (germline): LGHNA, YNFKEQ. The CDR3 is 15 residues long. The V end was cut by 0 bases, the J end by 4 bases, with 12 bases between. CDR3 region: CASSQDRHGSYGYTF. In nucleotides, the CDR3 is TGTGCCAGCAGCCAAGATCGACACGGTTCCTATGGCTACACCTTC.

The V gene is TRBV6-1, the J gene TRBJ1-6; the match to TRBD1 covers 9 bases. The V gene's germline CDR1 is MNHNS and CDR2 SASEGT. The ends lost 3 bases at V and 9 bases at J; junction bases unmatched: 6. The CDR3 totals 15 residues. This chain's CDR3 is CASSEGQGRFSPLHF. CDR3 DNA: TGTGCCAGCAGTGAGGGACAGGGTCGGTTTTCACCCCTCCACTTT.

The gene calls are TRBV10-3 and TRBJ1-5; D is possibly TRBD1 (5 bases). The CDR3 spans 15 residues. The germline V gene has CDR1 ENHRY and CDR2 SYGVKD. Trimming pared 0 bases from V and 4 bases from J, leaving 10 bases between. The CDR3, as DNA: TGTGCCATCAGTGAGTCGCTCGGGGGGAATCAGCCCCAGCATTTT. It specifies CAISESLGGNQPQHF.

Only a few counts were recorded for this clone. J is TRBJ2-6 and V is TRBV23-1; 8 nucleotides agree with TRBD1. TRBV23-1 is treated as an ORF (open reading frame) with a function not yet certain. V shed 3 bases, J shed 3 bases, and the junction held 10 bases outside the gene matches. This CDR3 has 18 amino acids. Here the CDR3 DNA reads TGCGCCAGCAGTCAGCGGACAGGGCTGTCGTGTGGGGCCAACGTCCTGACTTTC. As protein: CASSQRTGLSCGANVLTF.

Only one count was recorded for this clone. The V call is TRBV5-1, the J call TRBJ2-1; no reliable D call. The CDR3 has 15 amino acids. Trimming pared 1 base from V and 0 bases from J, leaving 8 bases between. CDR1 is SGHRS and CDR2 is YFSETQ in the germline V gene. CDR3 protein: CASSLYSSSYNEQFF. The CDR3 DNA is TGCGCCAGCAGCTTGTATAGCAGCTCCTACAATGAGCAGTTCTTC. The entire variable domain, with the rest obtained from reference TRBV5-1 and TRBJ2-1, is as follows: KAGVTQTPRYLIKTRGQQVTLSCSPISGHRSVSWYQQTPGQGLQFLFEYFSETQRNKGNFPGRFSGRQFSNSRSEMNVSTLELGDSALYLCASSLYSSSYNEQFFGPGTRLTVL.